A selection of T cell receptor beta chains follows, all from one sample in a study of blood T cell repertoires in COVID-19. Sequencing was performed with immunoSEQ multiplex PCR; in TCRdb, only in-frame clones are kept and a portion is missing. This sample has a few hundred thousand clones, with 70% to 90% found just once. Material for sequencing was peripheral blood. These receptors were collected from a woman aged 25 to 45 with COVID-19, enrolled during active disease. Both conserved end residues are part of each CDR3. D genes are given only for firm matches. Size is stated for part of the rows, as once, few or many counts, or as a class when the clone is expanded.

. once TRBJ2-1 TRBV28 CASGRQYNEQFF TGTGCCAGCGGGCGCCAGTACAATGAGCAGTTCTTC
. . TRBJ2-1 TRBV10-3 CAISESRGTEHNEQFF TGTGCCATCAGTGAGTCCCGGGGGACAGAGCACAATGAGCAGTTCTTC
. . TRBJ1-1 TRBV7-9 CALSGGWSTEAFF TGTGCCCTCTCCGGGGGTTGGTCCACTGAAGCTTTCTTT
TRBD2 . TRBJ2-3 TRBV9 CASSAGRGGLSYGTDTQYF TGTGCCAGCAGCGCTGGGCGGGGGGGCCTCTCGTACGGAACAGATACGCAGTATTTT
TRBD1 . TRBJ2-7 TRBV10-2 CASSGQGHYEQYF TGCGCCAGCAGTGGACAGGGACACTACGAGCAGTACTTC
. . TRBJ1-1 TRBV19 CASSSGVHTEAFF TGTGCCAGTAGCTCAGGGGTGCACACTGAAGCTTTCTTT
. . TRBJ1-4 TRBV6-5 CASSSGVANEKLFF TGTGCCAGCAGTTCAGGGGTAGCTAATGAAAAACTGTTTTTT
TRBD1 . TRBJ1-4 TRBV5-6 CASSYGRGTGVEKLFF TGTGCCAGCAGCTATGGCCGGGGGACAGGGGTAGAAAAACTGTTTTTT
. . TRBJ2-3 TRBV10-3 CAISDRDNTDTQYF TGTGCCATCAGTGATCGGGATAACACAGATACGCAGTATTTT
. once TRBJ2-2 TRBV10-2 CASRGGLWVNTGELFF TGCGCCAGCAGGGGGGGACTGTGGGTGAACACCGGGGAGCTGTTTTTT
TRBD2 . TRBJ2-3 TRBV7-8 CASSLRLAGAGADTQYF TGTGCCAGCAGCTTACGACTAGCGGGGGCTGGCGCAGATACGCAGTATTTT
. . TRBJ2-5 TRBV24-1 CATSDSRPSQETQYF TGTGCCACCAGTGATTCCAGGCCCAGCCAAGAGACCCAGTACTTC
TRBD1 few TRBJ1-1 TRBV27 CASSFRGQGTEAFF TGTGCCAGCAGTTTTCGGGGACAGGGTACTGAAGCTTTCTTT
. . TRBJ1-1 TRBV15 CATSRAGFVTEAFF TGTGCCACCAGCAGAGCAGGGTTCGTCACTGAAGCTTTCTTT
. . TRBJ1-1 TRBV29-1 CSVPWGGAEAFF TGCAGCGTCCCCTGGGGGGGGGCTGAAGCTTTCTTT
TRBD1 . TRBJ1-1 TRBV7-9 CASSWNRGGRGDTEAFF TGTGCCAGCAGCTGGAACCGTGGGGGCAGGGGGGACACTGAAGCTTTCTTT
. . TRBJ2-7 TRBV4-2 CASSQAQGSYEQYF TGTGCCAGCAGCCAAGCACAGGGTTCCTACGAGCAGTACTTC
TRBD1 . TRBJ1-5 TRBV14 CASSRRQGFLQPQHF TGTGCCAGCAGCCGGAGACAGGGATTTTTGCAGCCCCAGCATTTT
TRBD2 . TRBJ2-2 TRBV27 CASSFGSSGTGELFF TGTGCCAGCAGTTTTGGTTCTAGCGGAACCGGGGAGCTGTTTTTT
. . TRBJ1-2 TRBV11-2 CASSQLSAGGRFYGYTF TGTGCCAGCAGCCAACTTTCCGCCGGAGGACGGTTCTATGGCTACACCTTC
TRBD2 . TRBJ2-3 TRBV19 CASSAGGSVDTQYF TGTGCCAGTAGTGCGGGGGGGAGTGTAGATACGCAGTATTTT
TRBD1 once TRBJ1-4 TRBV5-4 CASSGDRGEKLFF TGTGCCAGCAGCGGGGACAGGGGAGAAAAACTGTTTTTT
TRBD1 . TRBJ2-5 TRBV5-4 CASSLGTGRVETQYF TGTGCCAGCAGTCTAGGGACAGGGAGGGTTGAGACCCAGTACTTC
. . TRBJ2-3 TRBV24-1 CATSDGGGSSTDTQYF TGTGCCACCAGTGACGGAGGGGGCTCTAGCACAGATACGCAGTATTTT
TRBD1 . TRBJ2-3 TRBV7-8 CASSPRQGSTDTQYF TGTGCCAGCAGTCCACGACAGGGGAGCACAGATACGCAGTATTTT
. . TRBJ1-2 TRBV4-2 CASRTLVREGNGYTF TGTGCCAGCAGAACCCTCGTCAGGGAAGGAAATGGCTACACCTTC
. . TRBJ2-3 TRBV19 CASSSRLDYRSTDTQYF TGTGCCAGTAGTTCCCGTTTAGACTACCGGAGCACAGATACGCAGTATTTT
TRBD1 . TRBJ1-2 TRBV6-5 CASSPSPTGDYGYTF TGTGCCAGCAGTCCCTCCCCGACAGGGGACTATGGCTACACCTTC
. few TRBJ1-2 TRBV29-1 CSAQSANYGYTF TGCAGCGCACAATCAGCTAACTATGGCTACACCTTC
. . TRBJ2-6 TRBV5-5 CASSLDSSGANVLTF TGTGCCAGCAGCTTGGACAGCTCTGGGGCCAACGTCCTGACTTTC
TRBD2 . TRBJ2-7 TRBV11-3 CASRAGGGEQYF TGTGCCAGCAGGGCAGGCGGGGGAGAGCAGTACTTC
TRBD2 few TRBJ2-1 TRBV7-2 CASTPASSGGTPLCNEQFF TGTGCCAGCACCCCGGCCTCTAGCGGGGGGACCCCTTTGTGCAATGAGCAGTTCTTC
. . TRBJ1-2 TRBV4-1 CASSLSLPRGNYGYTF TGCGCCAGCAGCCTCTCCTTACCCAGGGGTAACTATGGCTACACCTTC
TRBD1 . TRBJ2-1 TRBV11-3 CASSYSQGWGEQFF TGTGCCAGCAGCTACTCACAGGGGTGGGGTGAGCAGTTCTTC
TRBD1 . TRBJ2-4 TRBV25-1 CASSEYQGESKNIQYF TGTGCCAGCAGTGAATATCAGGGGGAGTCCAAAAACATTCAGTACTTC
. . TRBJ2-3 TRBV10-1 CASTRGDTDTQYF TGCGCCAGCACCAGGGGCGACACAGATACGCAGTATTTT
. . TRBJ1-1 TRBV5-1 CASSPAWEVNTEAFF TGCGCCAGCAGCCCCGCGTGGGAGGTGAACACTGAAGCTTTCTTT
TRBD1 . TRBJ1-1 TRBV5-1 CASSLGDRTNTEAFF TGCGCCAGCAGCTTGGGGGACAGGACGAACACTGAAGCTTTCTTT
. . TRBJ2-5 TRBV5-4 CASSLGGSRGRGQETQYF TGTGCCAGCAGCTTGGGTGGGTCTAGGGGCCGGGGGCAAGAGACCCAGTACTTC
. . TRBJ1-5 TRBV19 CASSIGLRGNQPQHF TGTGCCAGTAGTATAGGGTTGCGGGGTAATCAGCCCCAGCATTTT
. . TRBJ2-7 TRBV12-3/TRBV12-4 CASSLPDSYEQYF TGTGCCAGCAGTTTACCGGACAGCTACGAGCAGTACTTC
. . TRBJ1-2 TRBV12-3/TRBV12-4 CASSPGAYGYTF TGTGCCAGCAGCCCAGGGGCCTATGGCTACACCTTC
. . TRBJ2-2 TRBV7-7 CASSPLPSLTNTGELFF TGTGCTAGCAGCCCTCTTCCCAGTCTTACGAACACCGGGGAGCTGTTTTTT
. . TRBJ2-3 TRBV9 CASSPLGDATDTQYF TGTGCCAGCAGCCCGCTCGGAGACGCCACAGATACGCAGTATTTT
. . TRBJ1-3 TRBV4-1 CASSQDLPGASGNTIYF TGCGCCAGCAGCCAAGATCTCCCGGGAGCCTCTGGAAACACCATATATTTT
. . TRBJ2-3 TRBV24-1 CATSGSQLWSTDTQYF TGTGCCACCAGTGGGTCTCAACTATGGAGCACAGATACGCAGTATTTT
. . TRBJ2-2 TRBV2 CASSAGFNTGELFF TGTGCCAGCAGTGCCGGGTTTAACACCGGGGAGCTGTTTTTT
TRBD1 once TRBJ2-1 TRBV27 CASSHIGQGGYNEQFF TGTGCCAGCAGTCACATCGGACAGGGAGGATACAATGAGCAGTTCTTC
TRBD1 . TRBJ2-5 TRBV24-1 CATAEGQPQETQYF TGTGCCACCGCCGAGGGACAGCCTCAAGAGACCCAGTACTTC
TRBD2 . TRBJ2-3 TRBV18 CASSPPGGTDTQYF TGTGCCAGCTCACCCCCGGGGGGTACAGATACGCAGTATTTT
. once TRBJ1-6 TRBV30 CAWGLDGRALAPNSPLHF TGTGCCTGGGGACTAGATGGTAGGGCGCTTGCCCCAAATTCACCCCTCCACTTT
. . TRBJ1-1 TRBV24-1 CATTLSAGQDTEAFF TGTGCCACCACCCTCTCGGCAGGGCAGGACACTGAAGCTTTCTTT
TRBD2 few TRBJ2-1 TRBV5-1 CASSLGLADEQFF TGCGCCAGCAGCCTCGGACTAGCGGATGAGCAGTTCTTC
. . TRBJ1-6 TRBV11-2 CASSLFGEGSPLHF .
. . TRBJ2-1 TRBV27 CASSFPGAYNEQFF TGTGCCAGCAGTTTCCCAGGGGCCTACAATGAGCAGTTCTTC
. . TRBJ2-7 TRBV18 CASSNGVSYEQYF TGTGCCAGCTCAAACGGGGTATCCTACGAGCAGTACTTC
. . TRBJ1-2 TRBV4-3 CASSQDASEVSYTF TGCGCCAGCAGCCAAGACGCAAGCGAAGTTAGCTACACCTTC
TRBD2 . TRBJ2-3 TRBV29-1 CSVGTSGDNTDTQYF TGCAGCGTTGGGACTAGCGGGGACAACACAGATACGCAGTATTTT
. . TRBJ2-7 TRBV4-1 CASSQDPDTSYEQYF TGCGCCAGCAGCCAAGACCCCGACACCAGCTACGAGCAGTACTTC
TRBD2 . TRBJ2-1 TRBV13 CASSLEVRGLAGGRSSYNEQFF TGTGCCAGCAGCTTAGAAGTACGGGGACTAGCGGGAGGCCGGAGCTCCTACAATGAGCAGTTCTTC